Listed here are 5 T cell receptor beta chains from one sample, sequenced in a study of blood T cell repertoires in COVID-19. This table comes from immunoSEQ multiplex PCR, and its TCRdb copy is limited to in-frame clones, with some not included. The data contain about 430,000 clones, more than 70% of them singletons. The sequenced sample was PBMCs or T cells enriched from blood (not recorded which). The receptors derive from a woman between 18 and 29 years old who had been exposed to COVID-19.

The chain links TRBV28 to TRBJ1-1; D not resolved. V shed 5 bases and J shed 1 base, with 14 bases lying between them. The CDR3 sequence is 15 residues long. Germline lookup yields CDR1 MDHEN and CDR2 SYDVKM. CDR3 sequence: CASSPSREGNTEAFF. The CDR3 DNA reads as TGTGCCAGCAGTCCCTCAAGGGAGGGGAACACTGAAGCTTTCTTT.

The chain is built from TRBV19 and TRBJ1-6; 9 nucleotides agree with TRBD1. Looked up from germline, CDR1 is LNHDA and CDR2 is SQIVND (reference sequence). The V gene end was trimmed by 6 bases and the J gene end by 7 bases; junction bases not matched to a gene: 4. CDR3 length: 14 amino acids. CDR3 bases: TGTGCCAGTAGATGGGACAGGGCGAATTCACCCCTCCACTTT. Protein: CASRWDRANSPLHF.

The chain recombines TRBV7-8 with TRBJ2-7; 9 nucleotides align to TRBD1. The junction had 6 bases not matched to a gene; V was cut back by 5 bases and J by 4 bases. The CDR3 loop spans 14 amino acids. Germline V gene sequence: CDR1 SGHVS, CDR2 FQNEAQ. This CDR3 is CASSITGGDYEQYF. The CDR3, as DNA: TGTGCCAGCAGCATAACAGGGGGCGATTACGAGCAGTACTTC.

This chain connects TRBV23-1 to TRBJ1-2; the match to TRBD1 covers 9 bases. TRBV23-1 falls under the ORF class, with uncertain function. V shed 2 bases and J 3 bases; nucleotides not matched to a gene: 4. The CDR3 runs 15 residues. The CDR3 DNA reads as TGCGCCAGCAGTCAAGGACAGGGGAGACACTATGGCTACACCTTC. Encoded protein: CASSQGQGRHYGYTF.

The rearrangement links TRBV2 to TRBJ1-4; TRBD1 agrees at 8 bases. Germline values: CDR1 SNHLY, CDR2 FYNNEI. Germline trimming cut 6 bases from V and 6 bases from J; bases unmatched to any gene: 9. This CDR3 contains 15 residues. The CDR3 DNA reads as TGTGCCAGCAGAACGGCACAGGGGGGATATGAAAAACTGTTTTTT. Its protein is CASRTAQGGYEKLFF.